The clone carrying this TCR beta chain was observed a single time. Its antigen is not identified. Researchers ran the PCR with 60 Vbeta and 13 Jbeta primers. Some clones are missing from TCRdb's copy, which holds only in-frame ones; the method was immunoSEQ multiplex PCR. The data show approximately 160,000 clones, 65% to 85% seen once. The entry originates in a study of cytomegalovirus exposure and HLA in healthy donors. Study findings and constraints: Later analysis associated a missense DCLRE1C variant with TCR beta V- and J-gene trimming. Sequence variants that were highly shared formed a cluster that was likely a sequencing artifact.

V gave up 6 bases and J gave up 3 bases; unmatched junction bases: 2. The CDR3 is 13 residues long. Looked up from germline, CDR1 is MDHEN and CDR2 is SYDVKM. The material sequenced was PBMCs. The receptor's source is a woman aged 35 to 49 in good health and CMV-seropositive. The rearrangement joins TRBV28 to TRBJ1-1; 9 bases map to TRBD1. CDR3 protein: CASSRQGDTEAFF. For the CDR3, the DNA is TGTGCCAGCAGCAGACAGGGGGACACTGAAGCTTTCTTT.